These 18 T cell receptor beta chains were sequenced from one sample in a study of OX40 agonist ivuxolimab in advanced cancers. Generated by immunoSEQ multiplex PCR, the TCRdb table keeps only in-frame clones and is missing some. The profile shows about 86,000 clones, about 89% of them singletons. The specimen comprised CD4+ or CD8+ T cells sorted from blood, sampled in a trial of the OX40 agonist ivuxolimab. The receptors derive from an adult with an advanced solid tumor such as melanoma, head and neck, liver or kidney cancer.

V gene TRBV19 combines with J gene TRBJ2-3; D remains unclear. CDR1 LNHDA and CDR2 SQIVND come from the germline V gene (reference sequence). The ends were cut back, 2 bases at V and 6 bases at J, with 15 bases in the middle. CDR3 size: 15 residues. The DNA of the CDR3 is TGTGCCAGTAGTATATACTTCCTACCCCGTGATACGCAGTATTTT. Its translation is CASSIYFLPRDTQYF.

CDR3 sequence (DNA): TGTGCCAGCAGCGTGGTAGACGGGGGCTCTGGAAACACCATATATTTT. Protein: CASSVVDGGSGNTIYF. The chain couples TRBV9 to TRBJ1-3; D possibly corresponds to TRBD1 (5 bases). Germline V gene data show CDR1 as SGDLS and CDR2 as YYNGEE. The CDR3 contains 16 residues. Between the trimmed V and J ends, which lost 2 bases and 0 bases, there was a span of 12 bases.

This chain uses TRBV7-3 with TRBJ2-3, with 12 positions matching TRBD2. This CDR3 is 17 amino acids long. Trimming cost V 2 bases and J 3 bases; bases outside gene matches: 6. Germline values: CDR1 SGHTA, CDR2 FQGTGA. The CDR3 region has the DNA TGTGCCAGCAGCTTAGTTTCTAGCGGGAGGGCGACAGATACGCAGTATTTT. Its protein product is CASSLVSSGRATDTQYF.

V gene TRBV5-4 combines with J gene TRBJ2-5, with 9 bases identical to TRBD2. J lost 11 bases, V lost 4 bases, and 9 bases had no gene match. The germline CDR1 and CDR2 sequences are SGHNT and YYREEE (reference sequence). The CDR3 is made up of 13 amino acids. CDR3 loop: CASSPGVAGEQYF. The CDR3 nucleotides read TGTGCCAGCAGCCCGGGGGTAGCGGGAGAGCAGTACTTC.

The CDR3 coding sequence is TGTGCCAGCAGCCCCCGGGTAGCGCCCTACGAGCAGTACTTC. This gives the protein CASSPRVAPYEQYF. V is TRBV9 and J is TRBJ2-7; possible D gene TRBD2, 5 bases. Per the germline V gene, CDR1 is SGDLS and CDR2 is YYNGEE. Trimming pared 4 bases from V and 2 bases from J, leaving 13 bases between. CDR3 length: 14 amino acids.

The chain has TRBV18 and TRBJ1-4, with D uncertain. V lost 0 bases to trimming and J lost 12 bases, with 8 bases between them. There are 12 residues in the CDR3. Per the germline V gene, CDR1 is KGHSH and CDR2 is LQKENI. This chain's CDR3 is CASSPPNRELFF. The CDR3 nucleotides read TGTGCCAGCTCACCACCGAACAGAGAACTGTTTTTT.

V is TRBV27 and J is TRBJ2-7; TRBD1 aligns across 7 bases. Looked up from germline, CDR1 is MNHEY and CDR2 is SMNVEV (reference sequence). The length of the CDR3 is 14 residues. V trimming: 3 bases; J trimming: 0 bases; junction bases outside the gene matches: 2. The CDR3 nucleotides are TGTGCCAGCAGTTTCCGGGACAGCTCCTACGAGCAGTACTTC. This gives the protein CASSFRDSSYEQYF.

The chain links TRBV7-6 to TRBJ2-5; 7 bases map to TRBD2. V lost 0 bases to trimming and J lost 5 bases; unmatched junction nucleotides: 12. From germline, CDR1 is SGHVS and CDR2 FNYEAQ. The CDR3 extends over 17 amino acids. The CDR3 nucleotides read TGTGCCAGCAGCTTAGCAGGCGCGGGAGATCCGAGGGAGACCCAGTACTTC. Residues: CASSLAGAGDPRETQYF.

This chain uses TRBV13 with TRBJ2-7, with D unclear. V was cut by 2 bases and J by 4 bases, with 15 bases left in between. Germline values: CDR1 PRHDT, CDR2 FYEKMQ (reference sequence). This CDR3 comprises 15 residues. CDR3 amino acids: CASSLRTTRQYEQYF. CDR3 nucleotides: TGTGCCAGCAGCTTAAGAACGACACGGCAATACGAGCAGTACTTC.

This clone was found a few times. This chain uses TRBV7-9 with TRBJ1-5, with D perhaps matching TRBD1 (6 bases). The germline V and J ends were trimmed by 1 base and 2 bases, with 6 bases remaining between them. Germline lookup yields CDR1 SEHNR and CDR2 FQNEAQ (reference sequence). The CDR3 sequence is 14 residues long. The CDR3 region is CASSLGQGNQPQHF. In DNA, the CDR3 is TGTGCCAGCAGCTTAGGACAGGGCAATCAGCCCCAGCATTTT.

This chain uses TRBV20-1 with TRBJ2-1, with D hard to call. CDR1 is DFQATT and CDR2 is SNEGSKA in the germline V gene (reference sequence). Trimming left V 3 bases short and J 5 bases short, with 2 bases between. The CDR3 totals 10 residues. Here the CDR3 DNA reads TGCAGTGCTAGCGACAATGAGCAGTTCTTC. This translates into CSASDNEQFF.

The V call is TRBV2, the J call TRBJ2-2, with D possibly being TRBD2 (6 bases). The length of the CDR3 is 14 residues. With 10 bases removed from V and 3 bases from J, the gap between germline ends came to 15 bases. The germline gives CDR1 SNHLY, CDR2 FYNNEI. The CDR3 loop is CATAGGVYTGELFF. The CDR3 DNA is TGTGCCACCGCCGGGGGAGTTTACACCGGGGAGCTGTTTTTT.

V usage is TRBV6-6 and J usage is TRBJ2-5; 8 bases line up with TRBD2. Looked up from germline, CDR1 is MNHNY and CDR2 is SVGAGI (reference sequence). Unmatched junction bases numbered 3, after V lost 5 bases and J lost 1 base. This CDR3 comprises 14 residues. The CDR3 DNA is TGTGCCAGCAGTGCGGGGGGAGCCCAAGAGACCCAGTACTTC. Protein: CASSAGGAQETQYF.

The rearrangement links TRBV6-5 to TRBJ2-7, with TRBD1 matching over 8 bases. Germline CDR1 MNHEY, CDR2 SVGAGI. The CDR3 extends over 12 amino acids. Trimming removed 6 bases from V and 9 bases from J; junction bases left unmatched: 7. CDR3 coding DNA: TGTGCCAGCAGCCCCGGACAGGGCAGGCAGTACTTC. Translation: CASSPGQGRQYF.

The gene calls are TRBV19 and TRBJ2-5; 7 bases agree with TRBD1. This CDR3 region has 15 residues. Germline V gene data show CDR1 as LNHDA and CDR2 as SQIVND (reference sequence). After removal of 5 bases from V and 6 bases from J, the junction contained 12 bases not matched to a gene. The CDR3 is CASSFGTAGGQTQYF. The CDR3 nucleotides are TGTGCCAGTAGTTTCGGGACAGCCGGTGGGCAGACCCAGTACTTC.

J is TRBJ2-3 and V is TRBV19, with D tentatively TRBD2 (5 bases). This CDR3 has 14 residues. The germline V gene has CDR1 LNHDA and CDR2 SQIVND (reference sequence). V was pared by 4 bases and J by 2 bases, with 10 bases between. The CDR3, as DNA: TGTGCCAGTAGTAATCTAGCCGTCACAGATACGCAGTATTTT. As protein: CASSNLAVTDTQYF.

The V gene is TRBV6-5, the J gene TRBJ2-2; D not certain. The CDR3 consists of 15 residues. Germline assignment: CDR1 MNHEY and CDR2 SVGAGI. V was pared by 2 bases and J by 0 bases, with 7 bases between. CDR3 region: CASSYKGSNTGELFF. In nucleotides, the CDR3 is TGTGCCAGCAGTTACAAGGGATCGAACACCGGGGAGCTGTTTTTT.

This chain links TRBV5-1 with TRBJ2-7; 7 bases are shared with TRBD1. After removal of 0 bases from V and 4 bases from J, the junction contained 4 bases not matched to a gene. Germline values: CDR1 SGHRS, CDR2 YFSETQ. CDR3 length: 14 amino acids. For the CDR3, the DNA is TGCGCCAGCAGCTTGGAGAGACAGGGATACGAGCAGTACTTC. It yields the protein CASSLERQGYEQYF.